In this sample, the clone carrying this T cell receptor beta chain turned up many times. Its antigen is undetermined. The sample comes from a study of T cells in Graves' hyperthyroidism and ophthalmopathy. The overall study: Peripheral blood specimens were obtained at initial diagnosis, prior to any treatment. Study-level points and caveats: Stable hyperthyroidism and ophthalmopathy were separated using 13 V-J signatures. Clonotypes that were expanded in thyroid above 0.001 mostly appeared in blood too.

The CDR3 extends over 14 amino acids. V was pared by 5 bases and J by 3 bases, with 13 bases between. Germline values: CDR1 SGHTA, CDR2 FQGTGA. TCR beta CDR3 regions were amplified from RNA transcripts. When the TCR CDR3 underwent first-round RT-PCR, the HTBI primer set was used. TCRdb reprocessed the multiplex PCR reads via MiXCR and lists one record per CDR3 protein. The sample holds roughly 750,000 distinct CDR3 sequences, roughly 15% seen once. Exclusion of patients followed from uncontrolled infection, other autoimmune disease, pregnancy or lactation. The source material was blood. V gene TRBV7-3 combines with J gene TRBJ2-5, with D perhaps matching TRBD1 or TRBD2 (6 bases each). The clonotype was recovered from a man between 18 and 29 years old with Graves' hyperthyroidism. As DNA, the CDR3 is TGTGCCAGCAGCCAACAGGGAGGCGAAGAGACCCAGTACTTC. This sequence encodes CASSQQGGEETQYF.